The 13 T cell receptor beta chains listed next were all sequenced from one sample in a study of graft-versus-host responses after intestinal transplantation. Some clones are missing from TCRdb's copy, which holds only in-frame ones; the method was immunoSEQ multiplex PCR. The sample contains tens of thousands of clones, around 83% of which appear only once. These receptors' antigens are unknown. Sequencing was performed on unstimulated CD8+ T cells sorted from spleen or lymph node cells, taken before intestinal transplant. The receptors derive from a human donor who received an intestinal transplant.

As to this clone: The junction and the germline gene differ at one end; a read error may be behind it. CDR3 region: CACRVGPYNEQFF. CDR3 nucleotide sequence: TGTGCCTGCAGAGTCGGGCCGTACAATGAGCAGTTCTTC. V is TRBV27 and J is TRBJ2-1, with D unresolved. Germline V lookup: CDR1 MNHEY, CDR2 SMNVEV (reference sequence). The CDR3 extends over 13 amino acids.

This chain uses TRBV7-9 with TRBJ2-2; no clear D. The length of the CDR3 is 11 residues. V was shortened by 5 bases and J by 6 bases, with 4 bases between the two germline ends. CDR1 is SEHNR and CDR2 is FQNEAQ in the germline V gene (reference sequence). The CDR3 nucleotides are TGTGCCAGCAGCCCTCCCGGGGAGCTGTTTTTT. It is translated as CASSPPGELFF.

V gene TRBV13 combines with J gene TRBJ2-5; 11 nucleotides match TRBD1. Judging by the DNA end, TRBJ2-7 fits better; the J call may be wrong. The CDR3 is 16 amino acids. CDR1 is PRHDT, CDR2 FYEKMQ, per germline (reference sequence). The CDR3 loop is CASSSPGTGGGYEQYF. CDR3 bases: TGTGCCAGCAGCTCCCCCGGGACAGGGGGGGGGTACGAGCAGTACTTC.

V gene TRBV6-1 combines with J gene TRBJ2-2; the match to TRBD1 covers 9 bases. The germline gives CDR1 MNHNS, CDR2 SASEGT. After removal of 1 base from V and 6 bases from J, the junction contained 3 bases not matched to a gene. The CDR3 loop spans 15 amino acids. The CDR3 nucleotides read TGTGCCAGCAGTGAAGGGACAGGGGCTTCCGGGGAGCTGTTTTTT. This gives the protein CASSEGTGASGELFF.

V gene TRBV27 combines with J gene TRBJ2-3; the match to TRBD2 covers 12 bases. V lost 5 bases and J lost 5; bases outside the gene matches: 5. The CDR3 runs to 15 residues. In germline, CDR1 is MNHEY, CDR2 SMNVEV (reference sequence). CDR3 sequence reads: CASSLPTSGRDTQYF. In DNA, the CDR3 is TGTGCCAGCAGTCTTCCGACTAGCGGGAGAGATACGCAGTATTTT.

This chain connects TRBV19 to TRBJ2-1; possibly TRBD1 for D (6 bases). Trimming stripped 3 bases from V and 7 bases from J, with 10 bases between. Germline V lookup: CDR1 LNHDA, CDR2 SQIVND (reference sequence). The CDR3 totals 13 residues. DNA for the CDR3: TGTGCCAGTAGTATTAACAGGGTTAATGAGCAGTTCTTC. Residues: CASSINRVNEQFF. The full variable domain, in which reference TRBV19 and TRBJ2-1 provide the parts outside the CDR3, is DGGITQSPKYLFRKEGQNVTLSCEQNLNHDAMYWYRQDPGQGLRLIYYSQIVNDFQKGDIAEGYSVSREKKESFPLTVTSAQKNPTAFYLCASSINRVNEQFFGPGTRLTVL.

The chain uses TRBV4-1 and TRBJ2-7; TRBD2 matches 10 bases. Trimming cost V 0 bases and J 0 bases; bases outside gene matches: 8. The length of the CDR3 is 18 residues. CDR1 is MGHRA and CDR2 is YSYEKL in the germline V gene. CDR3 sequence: CASSQDPSGGLSSYEQYF. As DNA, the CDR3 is TGCGCCAGCAGCCAAGATCCTAGCGGGGGCCTCAGCTCCTACGAGCAGTACTTC.

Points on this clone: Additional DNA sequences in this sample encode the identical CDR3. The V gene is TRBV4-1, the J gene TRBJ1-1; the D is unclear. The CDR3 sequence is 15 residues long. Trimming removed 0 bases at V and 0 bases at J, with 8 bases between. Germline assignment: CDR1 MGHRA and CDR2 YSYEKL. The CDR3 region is CASSQDSLMNTEAFF. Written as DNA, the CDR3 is TGCGCCAGCAGCCAAGACAGCCTCATGAACACTGAAGCTTTCTTT.

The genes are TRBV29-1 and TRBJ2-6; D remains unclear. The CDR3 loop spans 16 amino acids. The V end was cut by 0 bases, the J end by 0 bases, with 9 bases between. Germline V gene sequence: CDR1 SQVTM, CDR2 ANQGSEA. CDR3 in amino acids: CSVEEGFSSGANVLTF. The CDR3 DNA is TGCAGCGTTGAAGAAGGGTTTAGCTCTGGGGCCAACGTCCTGACTTTC.

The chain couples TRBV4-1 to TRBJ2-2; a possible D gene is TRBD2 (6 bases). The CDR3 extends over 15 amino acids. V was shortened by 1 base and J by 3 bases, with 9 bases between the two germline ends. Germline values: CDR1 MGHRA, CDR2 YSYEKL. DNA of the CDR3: TGCGCCAGCAGCCAAGTTGGGGAGGACACCGGGGAGCTGTTTTTT. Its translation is CASSQVGEDTGELFF.

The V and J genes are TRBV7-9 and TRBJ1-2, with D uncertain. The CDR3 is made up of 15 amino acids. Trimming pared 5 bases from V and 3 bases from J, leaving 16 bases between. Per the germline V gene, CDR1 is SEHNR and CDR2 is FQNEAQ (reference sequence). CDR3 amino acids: CASSPPWPGHYGYTF. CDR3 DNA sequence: TGTGCCAGCAGCCCCCCGTGGCCCGGACACTATGGCTACACCTTC. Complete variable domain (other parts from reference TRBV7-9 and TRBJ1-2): DTGVSQNPRHKITKRGQNVTFRCDPISEHNRLYWYRQTLGQGPEFLTYFQNEAQLEKSRLLSDRFSAERPKGSFSTLEIQRTEQGDSAMYLCASSPPWPGHYGYTFGSGTRLTVV.

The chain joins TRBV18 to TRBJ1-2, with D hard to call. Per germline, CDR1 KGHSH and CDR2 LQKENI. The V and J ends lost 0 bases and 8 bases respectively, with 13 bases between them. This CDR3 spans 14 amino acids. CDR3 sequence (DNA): TGTGCCAGCTCACCACCGGGCCATCCGAGGGGCTACACCTTC. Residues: CASSPPGHPRGYTF.

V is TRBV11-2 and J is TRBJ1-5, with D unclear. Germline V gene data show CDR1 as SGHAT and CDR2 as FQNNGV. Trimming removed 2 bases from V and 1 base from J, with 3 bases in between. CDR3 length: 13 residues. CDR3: CASSLRSNQPQHF. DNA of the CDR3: TGTGCCAGCAGCTTACGGAGCAATCAGCCCCAGCATTTT.